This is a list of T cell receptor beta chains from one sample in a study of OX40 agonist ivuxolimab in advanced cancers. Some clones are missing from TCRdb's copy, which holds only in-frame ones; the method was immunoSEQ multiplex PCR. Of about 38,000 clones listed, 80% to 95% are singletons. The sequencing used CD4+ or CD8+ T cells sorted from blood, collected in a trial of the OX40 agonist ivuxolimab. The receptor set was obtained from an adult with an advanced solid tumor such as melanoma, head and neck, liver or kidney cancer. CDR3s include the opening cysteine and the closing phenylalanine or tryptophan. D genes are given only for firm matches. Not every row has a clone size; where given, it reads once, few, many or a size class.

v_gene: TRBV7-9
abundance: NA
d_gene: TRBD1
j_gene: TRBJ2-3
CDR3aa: CASSLGDRVADTQYF
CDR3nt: TGTGCCAGCAGCTTAGGGGACAGGGTGGCGGATACGCAGTATTTT

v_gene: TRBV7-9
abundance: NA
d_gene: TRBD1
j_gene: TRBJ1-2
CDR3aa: CASSYIQDRGLYGYTF
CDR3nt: TGTGCCAGCAGCTACATTCAGGACAGGGGGCTCTATGGCTACACCTTC

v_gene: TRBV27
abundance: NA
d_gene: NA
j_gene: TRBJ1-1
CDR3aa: CASSPNSGRGWMEAFF
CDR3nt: TGTGCCAGCAGCCCGAACTCTGGACGCGGGTGGATGGAAGCTTTCTTT

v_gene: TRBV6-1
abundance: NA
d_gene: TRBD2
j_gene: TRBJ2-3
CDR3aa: CASSAGGASGRTDTQYF
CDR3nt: TGTGCCAGCAGTGCGGGGGGGGCTAGCGGCCGCACAGATACGCAGTATTTT

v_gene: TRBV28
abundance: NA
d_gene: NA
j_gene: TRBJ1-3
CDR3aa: CASSLMANSGNTIYF
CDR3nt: TGTGCCAGCAGTTTAATGGCAAACTCTGGAAACACCATATATTTT

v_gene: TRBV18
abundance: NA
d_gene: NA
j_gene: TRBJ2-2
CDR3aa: CASSPGFSNTGELFF
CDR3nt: TGTGCCAGCTCACCTGGTTTTTCGAACACCGGGGAGCTGTTTTTT

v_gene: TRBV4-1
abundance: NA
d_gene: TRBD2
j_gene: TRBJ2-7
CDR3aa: CASSPWEGSALGQYF
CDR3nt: TGCGCCAGCAGCCCTTGGGAGGGTTCGGCGCTCGGGCAGTACTTC

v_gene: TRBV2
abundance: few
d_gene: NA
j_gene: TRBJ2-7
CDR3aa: CASSAYTATGFEQYF
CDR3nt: TGTGCCAGCAGTGCATATACAGCGACCGGCTTTGAGCAGTACTTC